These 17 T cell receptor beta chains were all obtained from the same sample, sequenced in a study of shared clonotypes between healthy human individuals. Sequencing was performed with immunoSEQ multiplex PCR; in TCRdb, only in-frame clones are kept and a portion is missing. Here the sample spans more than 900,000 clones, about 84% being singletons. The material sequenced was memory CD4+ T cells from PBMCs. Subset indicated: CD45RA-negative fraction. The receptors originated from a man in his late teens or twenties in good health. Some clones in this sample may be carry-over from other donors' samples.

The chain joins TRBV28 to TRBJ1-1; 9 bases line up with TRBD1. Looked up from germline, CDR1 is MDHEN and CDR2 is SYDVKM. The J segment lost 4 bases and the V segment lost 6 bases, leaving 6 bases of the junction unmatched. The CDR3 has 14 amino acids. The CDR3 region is CASRTGGYGTEAFF. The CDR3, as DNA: TGTGCCAGCAGAACAGGGGGCTACGGCACTGAAGCTTTCTTT.

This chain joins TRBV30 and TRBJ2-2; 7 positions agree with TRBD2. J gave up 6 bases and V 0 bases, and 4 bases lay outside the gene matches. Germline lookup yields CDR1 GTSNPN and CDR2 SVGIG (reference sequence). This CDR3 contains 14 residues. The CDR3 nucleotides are TGTGCCTGGAGTGTCAGACTAGCAGCCGGGGAGCTGTTTTTT. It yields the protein CAWSVRLAAGELFF.

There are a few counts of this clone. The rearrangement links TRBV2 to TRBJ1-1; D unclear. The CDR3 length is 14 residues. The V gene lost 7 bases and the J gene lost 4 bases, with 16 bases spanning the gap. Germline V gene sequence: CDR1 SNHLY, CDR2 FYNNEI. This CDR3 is CASNGIIRGTEAFF. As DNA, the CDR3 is TGTGCCAGCAACGGGATCATCCGGGGCACTGAAGCTTTCTTT.

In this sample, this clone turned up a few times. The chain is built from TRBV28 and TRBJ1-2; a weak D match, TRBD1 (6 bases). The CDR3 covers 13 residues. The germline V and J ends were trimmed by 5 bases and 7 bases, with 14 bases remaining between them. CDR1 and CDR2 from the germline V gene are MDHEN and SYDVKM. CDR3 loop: CASSATGRSGYTF. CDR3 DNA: TGTGCCAGCAGTGCCACAGGGAGGTCTGGCTACACCTTC.

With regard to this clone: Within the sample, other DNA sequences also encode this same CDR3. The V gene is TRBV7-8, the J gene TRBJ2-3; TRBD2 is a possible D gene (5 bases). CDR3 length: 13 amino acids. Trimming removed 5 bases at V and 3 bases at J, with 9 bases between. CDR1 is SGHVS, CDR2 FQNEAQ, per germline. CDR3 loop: CASSGRETDTQYF. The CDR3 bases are TGTGCCAGCAGCGGCCGGGAAACAGATACGCAGTATTTT.

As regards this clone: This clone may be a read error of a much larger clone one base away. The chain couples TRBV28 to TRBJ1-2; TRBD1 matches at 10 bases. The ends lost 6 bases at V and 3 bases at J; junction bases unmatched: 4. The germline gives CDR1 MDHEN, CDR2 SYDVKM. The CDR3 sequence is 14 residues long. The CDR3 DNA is TGTGCCAGCAGCTCCGGGACAGGGGACTATGGCTACACCTTC. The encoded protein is CASSSGTGDYGYTF.

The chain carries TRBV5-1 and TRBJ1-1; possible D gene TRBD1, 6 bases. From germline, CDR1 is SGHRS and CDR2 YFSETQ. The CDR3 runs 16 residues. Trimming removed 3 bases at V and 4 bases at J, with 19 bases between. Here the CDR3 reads CASSSTGTASLTEAFF. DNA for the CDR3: TGCGCCAGCAGCTCAACAGGGACCGCCAGCCTCACTGAAGCTTTCTTT.

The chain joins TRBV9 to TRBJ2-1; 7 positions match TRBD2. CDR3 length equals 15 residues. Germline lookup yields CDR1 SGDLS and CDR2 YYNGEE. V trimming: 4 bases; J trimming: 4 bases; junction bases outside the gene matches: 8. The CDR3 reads CASSSGATPYNEQFF. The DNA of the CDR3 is TGTGCCAGCAGCAGCGGGGCTACTCCTTACAATGAGCAGTTCTTC.

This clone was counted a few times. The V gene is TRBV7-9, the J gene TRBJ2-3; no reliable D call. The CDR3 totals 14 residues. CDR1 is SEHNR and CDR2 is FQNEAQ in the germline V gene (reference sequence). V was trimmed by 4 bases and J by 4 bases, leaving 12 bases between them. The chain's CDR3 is CASSSNTLADTQYF. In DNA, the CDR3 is TGTGCCAGCAGCTCTAACACCCTCGCAGATACGCAGTATTTT.

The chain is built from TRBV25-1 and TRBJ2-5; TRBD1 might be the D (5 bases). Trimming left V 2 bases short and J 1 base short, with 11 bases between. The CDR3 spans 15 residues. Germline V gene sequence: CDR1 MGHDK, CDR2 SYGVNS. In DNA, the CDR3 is TGTGCCAGCAGTGAAAGGGGCGACTTCCAAGAGACCCAGTACTTC. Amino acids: CASSERGDFQETQYF.

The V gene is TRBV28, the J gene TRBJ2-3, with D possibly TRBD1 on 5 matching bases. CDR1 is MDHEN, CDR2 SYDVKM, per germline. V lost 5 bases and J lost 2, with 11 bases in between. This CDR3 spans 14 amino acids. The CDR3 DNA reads TGTGCCAGCAGTCCACCGGACATCACAGATACGCAGTATTTT. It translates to CASSPPDITDTQYF. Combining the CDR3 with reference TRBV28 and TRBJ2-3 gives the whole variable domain DVKVTQSSRYLVKRTGEKVFLECVQDMDHENMFWYRQDPGLGLRLIYFSYDVKMKEKGDIPEGYSVSREKKERFSLILESASTNQTSMYLCASSPPDITDTQYFGPGTRLTVL.

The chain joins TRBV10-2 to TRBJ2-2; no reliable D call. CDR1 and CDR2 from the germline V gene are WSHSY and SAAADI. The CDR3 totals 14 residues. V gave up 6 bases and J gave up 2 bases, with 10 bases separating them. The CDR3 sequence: CASRVDGNTGELFF. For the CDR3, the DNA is TGCGCCAGCAGGGTGGACGGAAACACCGGGGAGCTGTTTTTT.

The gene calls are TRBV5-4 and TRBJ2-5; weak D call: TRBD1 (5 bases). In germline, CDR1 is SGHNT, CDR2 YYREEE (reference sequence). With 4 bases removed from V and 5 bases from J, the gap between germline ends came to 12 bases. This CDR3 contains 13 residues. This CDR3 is CASSVDRRETQYF. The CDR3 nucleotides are TGTGCCAGCAGCGTTGACAGACGGGAGACCCAGTACTTC.

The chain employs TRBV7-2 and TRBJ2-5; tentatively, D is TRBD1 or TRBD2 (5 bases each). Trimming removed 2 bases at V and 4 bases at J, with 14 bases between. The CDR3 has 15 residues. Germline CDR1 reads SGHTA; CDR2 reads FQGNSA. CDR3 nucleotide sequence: TGTGCCAGCAGCTTATTAGGGGAGAGGGGAGAGACCCAGTACTTC. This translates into CASSLLGERGETQYF. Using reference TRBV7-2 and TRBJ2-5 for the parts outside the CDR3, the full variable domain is GAGVSQSPSNKVTEKGKDVELRCDPISGHTALYWYRQSLGQGLEFLIYFQGNSAPDKSGLPSDRFSAERTGGSVSTLTIQRTQQEDSAVYLCASSLLGERGETQYFGPGTRLLVL.

CDR3 nucleotide sequence: TGTGCCAGCAGCTTCCTAGGGGCTAGCACAGATACGCAGTATTTT. Protein sequence: CASSFLGASTDTQYF. The J gene is TRBJ2-3, the V gene TRBV11-2; tentative D call: TRBD1 (5 bases). V lost 3 bases to trimming and J lost 0 bases, with 10 bases between them. CDR3 length: 15 residues. The germline CDR1 and CDR2 sequences are SGHAT and FQNNGV.

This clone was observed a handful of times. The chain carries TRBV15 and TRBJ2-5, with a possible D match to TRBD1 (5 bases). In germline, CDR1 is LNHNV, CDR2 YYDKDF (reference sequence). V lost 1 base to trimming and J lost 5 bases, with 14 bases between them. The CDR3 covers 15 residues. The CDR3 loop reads CATSRASAGSETQYF. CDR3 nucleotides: TGTGCCACCAGCAGAGCTTCCGCAGGGTCGGAGACCCAGTACTTC.

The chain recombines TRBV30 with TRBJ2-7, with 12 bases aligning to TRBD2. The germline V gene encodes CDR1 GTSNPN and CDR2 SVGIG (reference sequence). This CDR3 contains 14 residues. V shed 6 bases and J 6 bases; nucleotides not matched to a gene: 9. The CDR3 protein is CACNSLAGGIEQYF. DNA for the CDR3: TGTGCCTGCAACAGCCTAGCGGGAGGGATCGAGCAGTACTTC.